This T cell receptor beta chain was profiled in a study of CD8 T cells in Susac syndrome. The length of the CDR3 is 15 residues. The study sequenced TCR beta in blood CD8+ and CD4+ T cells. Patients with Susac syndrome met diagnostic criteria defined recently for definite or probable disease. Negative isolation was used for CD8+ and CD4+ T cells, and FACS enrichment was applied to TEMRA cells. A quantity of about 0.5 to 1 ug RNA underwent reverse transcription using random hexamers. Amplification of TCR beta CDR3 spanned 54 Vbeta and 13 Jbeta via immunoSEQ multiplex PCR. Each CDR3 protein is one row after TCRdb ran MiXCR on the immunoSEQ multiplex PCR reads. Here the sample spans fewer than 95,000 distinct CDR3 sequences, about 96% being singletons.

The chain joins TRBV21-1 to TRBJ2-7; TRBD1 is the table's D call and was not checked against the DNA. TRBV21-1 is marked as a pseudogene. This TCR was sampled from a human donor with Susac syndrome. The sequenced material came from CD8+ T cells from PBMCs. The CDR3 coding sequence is TGTGCCAGCAGCAAAGAGGGGGACCGATCCTACGAGCAGTACTTC. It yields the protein CASSKEGDRSYEQYF.